This T cell receptor (beta chain) was observed in a study of identical twins. From the 5' RACE reads, TCRdb called clonotypes with MiXCR, one entry per CDR3 protein. The sample records fewer than 900,000 distinct CDR3 sequences, around a sixth being singletons. The CDR3 sequence is 11 residues long. CDR1 and CDR2 (germline): DFQATT, SNEGSKA (reference sequence). V was pared by 2 bases and J by 10 bases, with 11 bases between. Study-level findings and limits: Compared with unrelated sharing, twin-shared out-of-frame alpha sequences had more low-probability sequences.

Concerning this clonotype itself: The antigen is undetermined.

These data were likewise used in another study, on T cells expressing NK-cell markers.

The TCR was taken from a woman aged 18 to 35 in good health. The chain couples TRBV20-1 to TRBJ1-1; weak D call: TRBD1 (6 bases). The sequenced sample was PBMCs. The CDR3 sequence is CSARYQGLAFF. In DNA, the CDR3 is TGCAGTGCTAGATATCAGGGGTTAGCTTTCTTT.